The clone carrying this T cell receptor beta chain was recorded at least ten times. The data derive from a study of human T cells and chemical hapten exposure. Each CDR3 protein gets one entry after TCRdb re-called the RACE reads with MiXCR. The table records 50,000 or so distinct CDR3 sequences, approximately 9.9% of them present only once. Time point given: patch test 3, about 24 weeks after DPC sensitization. Sample treatment: therapeutic diphenylcyclopropenone sensitization with weekly scalp DPC. This specimen was whole blood, taken in connection with sensitization to the hapten diphenylcyclopropenone (DPC). The sequence was obtained from a woman aged 40 to 50 with alopecia areata. Some clones in this sample may be carry-over from other donors' samples.

The DNA of the CDR3 is TGCGCCAGCAGTGTTGTCAGTGGGATCACTGAAGCTTTCTTT. Translation gives CASSVVSGITEAFF. V gene TRBV10-2 combines with J gene TRBJ1-1, with no clear D. Trimming stripped 4 bases from V and 4 bases from J, with 13 bases between. CDR1 and CDR2 (germline): WSHSY, SAAADI. The CDR3 has 14 residues.